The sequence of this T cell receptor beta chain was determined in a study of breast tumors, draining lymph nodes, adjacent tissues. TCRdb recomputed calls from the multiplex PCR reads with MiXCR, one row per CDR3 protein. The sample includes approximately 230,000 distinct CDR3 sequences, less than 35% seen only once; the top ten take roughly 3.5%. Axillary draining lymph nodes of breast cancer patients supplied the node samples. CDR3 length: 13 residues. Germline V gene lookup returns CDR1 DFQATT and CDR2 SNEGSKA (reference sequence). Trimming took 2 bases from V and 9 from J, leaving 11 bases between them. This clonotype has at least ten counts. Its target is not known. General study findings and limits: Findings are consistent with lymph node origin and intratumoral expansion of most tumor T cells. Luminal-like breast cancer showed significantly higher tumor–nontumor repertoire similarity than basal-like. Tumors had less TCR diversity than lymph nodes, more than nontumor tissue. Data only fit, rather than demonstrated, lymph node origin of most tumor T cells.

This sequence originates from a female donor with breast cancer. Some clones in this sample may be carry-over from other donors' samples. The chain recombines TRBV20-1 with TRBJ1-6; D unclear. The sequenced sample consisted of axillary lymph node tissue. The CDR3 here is CSARWGSGSPLHF. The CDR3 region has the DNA TGCAGTGCTAGATGGGGATCTGGTTCACCCCTCCACTTT.